A selection of T cell receptor beta chains follows, all from one sample in a study of cytomegalovirus exposure and HLA in healthy donors. The assay was immunoSEQ multiplex PCR, and TCRdb's table has in-frame clones only and misses some. The profile covers some 130,000 clones, with 65% to 70% appearing a single time and approximately 1.6% taken by the ten largest. The sequencing input was PBMCs. Receptor source: a human donor in good health. The CDR3 runs from the conserved cysteine through the conserved F or W. The order of the fields is clone size, V gene, CDR3 length, J gene, D gene, CDR3 protein, CDR3 DNA. D genes are given only for firm matches. Some rows mark clone size as missing; the rest say once, few, many or name a class of expanded clone.

clone size: NA
V gene: TRBV7-2
CDR3 length: 15
J gene: TRBJ2-1
D gene: TRBD2
CDR3 protein: CASSLVSGSGNEQFF
CDR3 DNA: TGTGCCAGCAGCTTAGTTAGCGGGAGTGGTAATGAGCAGTTCTTC

clone size: NA
V gene: TRBV2
CDR3 length: 14
J gene: TRBJ1-1
D gene: NA
CDR3 protein: CASSVGTGKTEAFF
CDR3 DNA: TGTGCCAGCAGTGTTGGTACAGGGAAGACTGAAGCTTTCTTT

clone size: NA
V gene: TRBV12-5
CDR3 length: 15
J gene: TRBJ2-5
D gene: NA
CDR3 protein: CASGLVRGQGETQYF
CDR3 DNA: TGTGCTAGTGGTTTGGTACGCGGTCAGGGGGAGACCCAGTACTTC

clone size: NA
V gene: TRBV19
CDR3 length: 14
J gene: TRBJ1-5
D gene: NA
CDR3 protein: CASSPGGGNQPQHF
CDR3 DNA: TGTGCCAGTAGTCCGGGGGGTGGCAATCAGCCCCAGCATTTT

clone size: NA
V gene: TRBV19
CDR3 length: 14
J gene: TRBJ2-1
D gene: TRBD2
CDR3 protein: CASSMGLVIEEQFF
CDR3 DNA: TGTGCCAGTAGTATGGGACTAGTCATTGAGGAGCAGTTCTTC

clone size: once
V gene: TRBV7-2
CDR3 length: 12
J gene: TRBJ2-3
D gene: NA
CDR3 protein: CASSGSAKTQYF
CDR3 DNA: TGTGCCAGCAGCGGTAGCGCGAAAACGCAGTATTTT

clone size: few
V gene: TRBV5-6
CDR3 length: 13
J gene: TRBJ2-7
D gene: TRBD1
CDR3 protein: CASSLATGGEQYF
CDR3 DNA: TGTGCCAGCAGCTTGGCGACAGGGGGCGAGCAGTACTTC

clone size: NA
V gene: TRBV18
CDR3 length: 17
J gene: TRBJ2-6
D gene: TRBD2
CDR3 protein: CASSATSGTAGANVLTF
CDR3 DNA: TGTGCCAGCTCAGCGACTAGCGGGACCGCTGGGGCCAACGTCCTGACTTTC

clone size: few
V gene: TRBV6-5
CDR3 length: 13
J gene: TRBJ1-2
D gene: TRBD1
CDR3 protein: CASSLGQTYGYTF
CDR3 DNA: TGTGCCAGCAGTTTGGGACAGACCTACGGCTACACCTTC

clone size: NA
V gene: TRBV15
CDR3 length: 17
J gene: TRBJ2-3
D gene: NA
CDR3 protein: CATSRDDQRGFGDTQYF
CDR3 DNA: TGTGCCACCAGCAGAGATGACCAGCGAGGGTTTGGGGATACGCAGTATTTT

clone size: NA
V gene: TRBV4-3
CDR3 length: 18
J gene: TRBJ2-2
D gene: TRBD1
CDR3 protein: CASSQGAGQGVFTGELFF
CDR3 DNA: TGCGCCAGCAGCCAAGGGGCGGGACAGGGGGTTTTCACCGGGGAGCTGTTTTTT

clone size: NA
V gene: TRBV7-9
CDR3 length: 12
J gene: TRBJ1-3
D gene: NA
CDR3 protein: CASTHSGNTIYF
CDR3 DNA: TGTGCCAGCACCCATAGTGGAAACACCATATATTTT

clone size: NA
V gene: TRBV18
CDR3 length: 16
J gene: TRBJ2-3
D gene: NA
CDR3 protein: CASSPLGGLPGDTQYF
CDR3 DNA: TGTGCCAGCTCACCATTGGGGGGGCTTCCAGGAGATACGCAGTATTTT

clone size: NA
V gene: TRBV10-3
CDR3 length: 12
J gene: TRBJ2-7
D gene: TRBD1
CDR3 protein: CAIMGQVGEQYF
CDR3 DNA: TGTGCCATCATGGGACAGGTGGGCGAGCAGTACTTC

clone size: NA
V gene: TRBV28
CDR3 length: 14
J gene: TRBJ1-2
D gene: NA
CDR3 protein: CASSSASLDYGYTF
CDR3 DNA: TGTGCCAGCAGTTCAGCCTCTCTAGACTATGGCTACACCTTC

clone size: NA
V gene: TRBV18
CDR3 length: 12
J gene: TRBJ2-7
D gene: NA
CDR3 protein: CASSPEGYEQYF
CDR3 DNA: TGTGCCAGCTCACCAGAGGGCTACGAGCAGTACTTC

clone size: once
V gene: TRBV7-9
CDR3 length: 15
J gene: TRBJ2-1
D gene: TRBD2
CDR3 protein: CASRDTGAGGDEQFF
CDR3 DNA: TGTGCCAGCAGGGACACTGGGGCGGGAGGAGATGAGCAGTTCTTC